A single sample is the source of the 27 T cell receptor beta chains below, sequenced in a study of cytomegalovirus exposure and HLA in healthy donors. 13 Jbeta primers and 60 Vbeta primers were used for the PCR. Sequencing was performed with immunoSEQ multiplex PCR; in TCRdb, only in-frame clones are kept and a portion is missing. The top ten clones hold around 4% of a sample with about 100,000 clones, 79% of them seen once. Sequenced sample: PBMCs. These TCRs come from a female donor in good health and CMV-seropositive.

The chain combines TRBV7-7 with TRBJ2-2; 8 bases fit TRBD1. V was pared by 5 bases and J by 7 bases, with 9 bases of the junction left unmatched. Per the germline V gene, CDR1 is SSHAT and CDR2 is FNYEAQ (reference sequence). The CDR3 is 15 residues long. CDR3 DNA: TGTGCCAGCAGCCCAGGGACAGGAGCGGGCGGGGAGCTGTTTTTT. It is translated as CASSPGTGAGGELFF.

The rearrangement joins TRBV11-2 to TRBJ1-1, with 7 bases lining up with TRBD1. Germline V gene lookup returns CDR1 SGHAT and CDR2 FQNNGV. J lost 0 bases, V lost 3 bases, and 4 bases had no gene match. The CDR3 consists of 15 residues. The CDR3 region is CASSFSGTVNTEAFF. CDR3 DNA sequence: TGTGCCAGCAGCTTCTCTGGGACAGTGAACACTGAAGCTTTCTTT.

The chain joins TRBV19 to TRBJ2-2; 7 bases are shared with TRBD2. Germline CDR1 reads LNHDA; CDR2 reads SQIVND (reference sequence). The CDR3 loop spans 17 amino acids. With V trimmed by 7 bases and J by 5 bases, 16 bases remained unmatched. CDR3 in amino acids: CASTPPTRRGGTGELFF. CDR3 nucleotide sequence: TGTGCCAGTACCCCCCCCACCAGGCGGGGAGGGACCGGGGAGCTGTTTTTT.

A single count supports this clone. The chain combines TRBV19 with TRBJ2-3, with 9 bases identical to TRBD1. V lost 3 bases and J lost 1; bases outside the gene matches: 2. This CDR3 is built from 15 residues. Germline lookup yields CDR1 LNHDA and CDR2 SQIVND (reference sequence). CDR3 bases: TGTGCCAGTAGTATGGGGGACAGGGGCACAGATACGCAGTATTTT. Amino acid sequence: CASSMGDRGTDTQYF.

The chain joins TRBV19 to TRBJ2-2, with 8 bases identical to TRBD1. Germline V CDR1 and CDR2: LNHDA, SQIVND (reference sequence). The CDR3 extends over 17 amino acids. Trimming took 7 bases from V and 4 from J; bases not matched to a gene: 14. In nucleotides, the CDR3 is TGTGCCAGTACCCCCGGGCGGCAGGGGGCCATCACCGGGGAGCTGTTTTTT. It yields the protein CASTPGRQGAITGELFF.

The J gene is TRBJ2-4, the V gene TRBV11-2; the D gene is possibly TRBD1 (6 bases). CDR1 is SGHAT and CDR2 is FQNNGV in the germline V gene. The CDR3 contains 11 residues. V lost 0 bases and J 12 bases, leaving 6 bases between the germline ends. This CDR3 is CASSLEGAQYF. The CDR3 coding sequence is TGTGCCAGCAGCTTAGAGGGGGCTCAGTACTTC.

V usage is TRBV2 and J usage is TRBJ1-4; TRBD1 matches at 7 bases. After removal of 3 bases from V and 5 bases from J, the junction contained 9 bases not matched to a gene. CDR1 and CDR2 from the germline V gene are SNHLY and FYNNEI. CDR3 length: 16 amino acids. The CDR3 nucleotides read TGTGCCAGCAGTGATCACAAGGGACAGCTGAATGAAAAACTGTTTTTT. Amino acid sequence: CASSDHKGQLNEKLFF.

CDR3 sequence (DNA): TGTGCCACCAGCAGAGAGCCAGGGGGGACCGGGGAGCTGTTTTTT. This gives the protein CATSREPGGTGELFF. The chain has TRBV15 and TRBJ2-2, with D possibly TRBD1 on 7 matching bases. This CDR3 comprises 15 residues. V gave up 0 bases and J gave up 5 bases, with 10 bases separating them. Germline V lookup: CDR1 LNHNV, CDR2 YYDKDF (reference sequence).

The chain uses TRBV2 and TRBJ2-7; tentative D call: TRBD2 (6 bases). The CDR3 runs 12 residues. CDR1 is SNHLY, CDR2 FYNNEI, per germline. V dropped 5 bases and J dropped 8 bases, with 13 bases sitting between them. The CDR3, as DNA: TGTGCCAGCAGTACCCAGGAGGGCCAGCAGTACTTC. It is translated as CASSTQEGQQYF.

This rearrangement joins TRBV9 to TRBJ2-5, with 7 bases matching TRBD1. Per germline, CDR1 SGDLS and CDR2 YYNGEE. V lost 3 bases and J lost 2; bases outside the gene matches: 7. CDR3 length equals 15 residues. CDR3 nucleotides: TGTGCCAGCAGCGCAGGGGGACACCAGCAAGAGACCCAGTACTTC. Translating gives CASSAGGHQQETQYF.

The chain carries TRBV28 and TRBJ2-6, with 11 bases identical to TRBD1. The V segment lost 10 bases and the J segment 0 bases; nucleotides outside the gene matches: 17. This CDR3 is 20 amino acids long. The germline gives CDR1 MDHEN, CDR2 SYDVKM. CDR3: CAIGGGGQGVIRSGANVLTF. The CDR3 DNA sequence: TGTGCCATCGGCGGGGGGGGACAGGGGGTAATCCGCTCTGGGGCCAACGTCCTGACTTTC.

The chain recombines TRBV30 with TRBJ2-5; possibly TRBD2 for D (6 bases). The CDR3 totals 12 residues. Germline V gene lookup returns CDR1 GTSNPN and CDR2 SVGIG (reference sequence). Trimming cost V 4 bases and J 1 base, with 7 bases left between them. The CDR3 is CAWKGLQETQYF. As DNA, the CDR3 is TGTGCCTGGAAGGGACTCCAAGAGACCCAGTACTTC.

The genes are TRBV7-8 and TRBJ2-3, with D tentatively TRBD2 (7 bases). Trimming took 1 base from V and 4 from J, leaving 18 bases between them. The CDR3 has 17 amino acids. Germline loops: CDR1 SGHVS, CDR2 FQNEAQ. The CDR3 sequence: CASSLVGGGAFPDTQYF. CDR3 in DNA: TGTGCCAGCAGCTTAGTTGGAGGGGGGGCCTTCCCAGATACGCAGTATTTT.

The chain is built from TRBV4-2 and TRBJ1-1; D gene unclear. Germline CDR1 LGHNA, CDR2 YNFKEQ. Trimming shortened V by 0 bases and J by 0 bases, and 2 bases separated the two germline ends. The CDR3 consists of 13 residues. CDR3 coding DNA: TGTGCCAGCAGCCAAGACATGAACACTGAAGCTTTCTTT. It codes for CASSQDMNTEAFF.

This clone showed up just a few times. The chain combines TRBV2 with TRBJ2-5; 11 bases align to TRBD1. This CDR3 spans 15 amino acids. Germline loops: CDR1 SNHLY, CDR2 FYNNEI. The V segment lost 7 bases and the J segment 5 bases; nucleotides outside the gene matches: 9. Here the CDR3 DNA reads TGTGCCAGCACGGACAGGGGGCCTGGGGGGGAGACCCAGTACTTC. This codes for CASTDRGPGGETQYF.

This clone was seen more than once but under ten times. The CDR3 spells CAWSVGLAGREQYF. In DNA form, the CDR3 reads TGTGCCTGGAGTGTTGGGCTAGCGGGACGGGAGCAGTACTTC. This chain links TRBV30 with TRBJ2-7, with 9 bases aligning to TRBD2. The CDR3 has 14 residues. V shed 0 bases and J 7 bases; nucleotides not matched to a gene: 7. The germline CDR1 and CDR2 sequences are GTSNPN and SVGIG (reference sequence).

This chain links TRBV30 with TRBJ2-3; the match to TRBD1 covers 8 bases. Germline V gene lookup returns CDR1 GTSNPN and CDR2 SVGIG (reference sequence). The CDR3 spans 17 residues. Trimming took 3 bases from V and 6 from J; bases not matched to a gene: 17. The CDR3 loop is CAWREPDRANRADTQYF. CDR3 nucleotide sequence: TGTGCCTGGAGAGAACCGGACAGGGCTAACAGGGCGGATACGCAGTATTTT.

The CDR3 spells CASSFPSRLIGNEQFF. The CDR3 coding sequence is TGTGCCAGCAGCTTCCCCTCCAGACTCATTGGGAATGAGCAGTTCTTC. The chain recombines TRBV7-2 with TRBJ2-1; D is unresolved. The CDR3 contains 16 residues. CDR1 is SGHTA, CDR2 FQGNSA, per germline. The germline V and J ends were trimmed by 3 bases and 7 bases, with 19 bases remaining between them.

This chain connects TRBV18 to TRBJ2-3; the D is unclear. V was clipped by 3 bases and J by 0 bases, with 7 bases between them. This CDR3 spans 14 amino acids. The V gene's germline CDR1 is KGHSH and CDR2 LQKENI. CDR3 coding DNA: TGTGCCAGCTCACCTTCGTCTAGCACAGATACGCAGTATTTT. The encoded protein is CASSPSSSTDTQYF. Looking up the rest from reference TRBV18 and TRBJ2-3 gives the full variable domain: NAGVMQNPRHLVRRRGQEARLRCSPMKGHSHVYWYRQLPEEGLKFMVYLQKENIIDESGMPKERFSAEFPKEGPSILRIQQVVRGDSAAYFCASSPSSSTDTQYFGPGTRLTVL.

This rearrangement joins TRBV14 to TRBJ1-1; D unclear. With 0 bases removed from V and 7 bases from J, the gap between germline ends came to 9 bases. This CDR3 has 13 amino acids. Germline lookup yields CDR1 SGHDN and CDR2 FVKESK. The CDR3 region is CASSQDELLEAFF. CDR3 DNA: TGTGCCAGCAGCCAAGATGAACTGCTTGAAGCTTTCTTT.

CDR3 residues: CASSPRVGGSGTQYF. The CDR3 nucleotides are TGTGCCAGCTCACCAAGAGTAGGAGGCTCAGGGACCCAGTACTTC. This chain links TRBV18 with TRBJ2-5, with D tentatively TRBD2 (5 bases). CDR1 is KGHSH and CDR2 is LQKENI in the germline V gene. The CDR3 length is 15 residues. V shed 2 bases and J shed 7 bases, with 17 bases lying between them.

The chain carries TRBV5-1 and TRBJ2-2; 8 nucleotides match TRBD2. CDR3 length: 16 residues. V lost 3 bases to trimming and J lost 3 bases; unmatched junction nucleotides: 7. The V gene's germline CDR1 is SGHRS and CDR2 YFSETQ. The CDR3 bases are TGCGCCAGCAGCTACCGGACTAGCTCCTACACCGGGGAGCTGTTTTTT. This codes for CASSYRTSSYTGELFF. Looking up the rest from reference TRBV5-1 and TRBJ2-2 gives the full variable domain: KAGVTQTPRYLIKTRGQQVTLSCSPISGHRSVSWYQQTPGQGLQFLFEYFSETQRNKGNFPGRFSGRQFSNSRSEMNVSTLELGDSALYLCASSYRTSSYTGELFFGEGSRLTVL.

The rearrangement links TRBV7-9 to TRBJ2-7, with 7 nucleotides matching TRBD2. Germline lookup yields CDR1 SEHNR and CDR2 FQNEAQ (reference sequence). The CDR3 runs 14 residues. With 2 bases clipped from V and 1 base from J, the junction kept 2 bases outside the gene matches. Here the CDR3 DNA reads TGTGCCAGCAGCTTAATGGGAGGGTCCTACGAGCAGTACTTC. Its translation: CASSLMGGSYEQYF.

This clone appeared a single time. The genes are TRBV4-1 and TRBJ2-7, with D maybe TRBD1 (5 bases). The ends were cut back, 3 bases at V and 2 bases at J, with 11 bases in the middle. CDR3 length: 14 residues. The germline CDR1 and CDR2 sequences are MGHRA and YSYEKL. CDR3 DNA sequence: TGCGCCAGCAGCCATCTAACAGGCGCCTACGAGCAGTACTTC. Translating it yields CASSHLTGAYEQYF.

The chain joins TRBV5-4 to TRBJ2-2; possibly TRBD1 for D (5 bases). Trimming left V 4 bases short and J 0 bases short, with 10 bases between. The CDR3 has 15 amino acids. Per germline, CDR1 SGHNT and CDR2 YYREEE (reference sequence). The CDR3 loop is CASSVTASNTGELFF. CDR3 in DNA: TGTGCCAGCAGCGTGACAGCCTCGAACACCGGGGAGCTGTTTTTT.

On this clone itself: The junction differs from germline at one of its ends, possibly a read error. At the DNA level, this CDR3 is encoded by other sequences in the same sample as well. The chain recombines TRBV18 with TRBJ1-4; 9 nucleotides agree with TRBD1. The germline gives CDR1 KGHSH, CDR2 LQKENI. The CDR3 covers 14 residues. The CDR3 DNA follows: TGTGCCAGCTCACCACCGGGACAGGGTGAAAAACTGTTTTTC. Translated: CASSPPGQGEKLFF.

This sequence joins TRBV15 and TRBJ2-3; D might be TRBD1 (6 bases). Per germline, CDR1 LNHNV and CDR2 YYDKDF (reference sequence). Trimming took off 0 bases at V and 2 bases at J, with 12 bases between the two ends. The CDR3 runs to 16 residues. The CDR3 coding sequence is TGTGCCACCAGCAGAGATGGACAGCATACCACAGATACGCAGTATTTT. The encoded protein is CATSRDGQHTTDTQYF.